This T cell receptor (beta chain) emerged from a study of cytomegalovirus exposure and HLA in healthy donors. Study observations and caveats: A later analysis associated 15,000 to 20,000 TCR beta sequences with HLA alleles at a 0.05 false discovery rate. The study designated about 160 TCR beta chains cytomegalovirus-associated. According to a later analysis, most TCR beta chains associated with CMV appeared HLA-restricted.

This PCR relied on a set of 60 Vbeta primers and 13 Jbeta primers. Clones were sequenced by immunoSEQ multiplex PCR, and TCRdb holds only the in-frame ones, with some missing. Recorded for this sample: 90,000 to 130,000 clones. V lost 6 bases, J lost 1 base, and 20 bases lay in between. This CDR3 comprises 16 residues. CDR1 SQVTM and CDR2 ANQGSEA come from the germline V gene. A remark on this clone: Its antigen remains unknown.

This chain links TRBV29-1 with TRBJ2-3; weak D call: TRBD1 (5 bases). Material: PBMCs. The source is a man aged 30 to 39 in good health and CMV-seronegative. The CDR3 DNA sequence: TGCAGCGTGGCCCCCTCCCGGACACAGGGCACAGATACGCAGTATTTT. It specifies CSVAPSRTQGTDTQYF.